The clone carrying this TCR beta chain was found many times. The antigen is undetermined. This sample was taken from a study of T cells in Graves' hyperthyroidism and ophthalmopathy. Template material for amplifying TCR beta CDR3 regions consisted of RNA transcripts. A first-round RT-PCR of the TCR CDR3 used the HTBI primer set. MiXCR, applied by TCRdb to the multiplex PCR reads, yields one record per CDR3 protein. The sample records around 390,000 distinct CDR3 sequences, about 14% being singletons. Ophthalmopathy cases met thresholds of Clinical Activity Score at least 3, NOSPECS grade at least 4 and duration under 3 months. Those patients with uncontrolled infection, other autoimmune disease, pregnancy or lactation were excluded. CDR1 is GTSNPN and CDR2 is SVGIG in the germline V gene (reference sequence). With 5 bases removed from V and 3 bases from J, the gap between germline ends came to 13 bases. The CDR3 has 14 residues.

Regarding the study as a whole: Model-based prediction identified ophthalmopathy a median around 6.5 months prior to its onset.

V is TRBV30 and J is TRBJ2-2, with D possibly called TRBD1 or TRBD2 (5 bases each). Sample: blood. This receptor was identified in a woman aged 30 to 39 with Graves' ophthalmopathy. The CDR3 bases are TGTGCCTGGGCTGTGGGACGGCACACCGGGGAGCTGTTTTTT. Translation gives CAWAVGRHTGELFF.